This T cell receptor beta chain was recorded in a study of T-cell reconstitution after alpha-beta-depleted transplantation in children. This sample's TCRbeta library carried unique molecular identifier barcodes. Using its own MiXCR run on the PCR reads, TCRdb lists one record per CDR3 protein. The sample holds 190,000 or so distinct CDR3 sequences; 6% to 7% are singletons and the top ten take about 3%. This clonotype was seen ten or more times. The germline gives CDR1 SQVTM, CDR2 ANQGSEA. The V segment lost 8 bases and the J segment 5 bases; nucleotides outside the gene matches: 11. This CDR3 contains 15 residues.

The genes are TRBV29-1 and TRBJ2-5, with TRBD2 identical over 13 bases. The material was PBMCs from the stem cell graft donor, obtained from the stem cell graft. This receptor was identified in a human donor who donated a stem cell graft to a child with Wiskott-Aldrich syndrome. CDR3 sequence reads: CSIGTSGNVRETQYF. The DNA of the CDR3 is TGCAGCATCGGGACTAGCGGGAACGTCAGGGAGACCCAGTACTTC.